A selection of T cell receptor beta chains follows, all from one sample in a study of blood T cell repertoires in COVID-19. Repertoires were generated with immunoSEQ multiplex PCR, while TCRdb's copy carries only in-frame clones and drops some. The sample lists about 220,000 clones; around four fifths were seen once. The specimen was peripheral blood. The receptors stem from a woman of 80 years or more with COVID-19, enrolled during active disease. The CDR3 runs from the conserved cysteine through the conserved F or W. Fields, in order: clone size, V gene, CDR3 protein. Clone size appears in some rows only: once, few, many, or a class for an expanded clone.

. TRBV2 CASRPTGGLETQYF
. TRBV28 CASNSRAGNQPQHF
. TRBV7-9 CASSRGQGATEAFF
. TRBV11-2 CASSGDQGYNSPLHF
few TRBV5-1 CASKRIGGPVNTEAFF
. TRBV5-1 CASSSSWNTDTQYF
. TRBV7-3 CASSLRGGPETQYF
. TRBV19 CASSILDRRVTEAFF
. TRBV4-1 CASTQHGGTNEKLFF
. TRBV28 CASITAGTGNEKLFF
. TRBV28 CASSLSPAEGKGYTF
. TRBV30 CAWSVQVPKNIQYF
. TRBV3-1/TRBV3-2 CASSQAVSQPQHF
. TRBV28 CASSTSGRTEAFF
. TRBV6-6 CASSPTGAHYEQYF
. TRBV19 CASSAWTGEGSYEQYF
. TRBV5-4 CASGVAGGQDTQYF
. TRBV4-1 CASSHRGLQQGLLNYGYTF
. TRBV6-5 CASLHYLGQEKLFF
once TRBV6-5 CASQPRGGAIEAFF
. TRBV7-6 CASSLAPATSTDTQYF
. TRBV15 CATSRNRDRGEQYF
. TRBV2 CASSEYGAGGPRNEQFF
. TRBV9 CASSVGREETQYF
. TRBV4-1 CASSHGLAGYNEQFF
few TRBV30 CAWSVGRGLGYTF
. TRBV18 CASSPGQGKGYGYTF
. TRBV5-1 CASSPEEVYGYTF
. TRBV5-6 CASSDGTGGGDTEAFF
. TRBV2 CASGGAGDTQYF
. TRBV5-1 CASSPRWRSDEAFF
. TRBV6-5 CASTKEGINTEAFF
. TRBV5-1 CASSLLAGSTYEQYF
. TRBV29-1 CSVEMGVNSGNTIYF
. TRBV23-1 CASSQGGFLSGNTIYF
. TRBV12-5 CASGFGGNQPQHF
. TRBV6-6 CASSYRGREPQHF
. TRBV7-6 CASGLAASQETQYF
. TRBV3-1/TRBV3-2 CASSQGSLAGGSSYNEQFF
. TRBV5-1 CASSLEGGDYGYTF
. TRBV7-3 CASSYRDRNQPQHF
once TRBV4-3 CASSQDYTTASGSTDTQYF
. TRBV13 CASSLPRGAGRAFF
once TRBV15 CATSRGKGAASYGYTF
. TRBV2 CASSRGYGYTF
once TRBV18 CASSPGTANYGYTF
. TRBV21-1 CASSNTSGHTSYNEQFF
once TRBV28 CASSLQGKVEKLFF
. TRBV6-2/TRBV6-3 CASSYLRTGGETQYF
. TRBV20-1 CSAEGRREAFF
. TRBV2 CASSEALILAGVLETQYF
. TRBV19 CASSTVGQGIQETQYF
. TRBV3-1/TRBV3-2 CASSQEKEGTQYF
. TRBV21-1 CASSKRQGQRTNSPLHF
. TRBV4-1 CASSQAQGGWTGTEAFF
. TRBV28 CATALDTEAFF
. TRBV27 CASSHPGDTYEQYF